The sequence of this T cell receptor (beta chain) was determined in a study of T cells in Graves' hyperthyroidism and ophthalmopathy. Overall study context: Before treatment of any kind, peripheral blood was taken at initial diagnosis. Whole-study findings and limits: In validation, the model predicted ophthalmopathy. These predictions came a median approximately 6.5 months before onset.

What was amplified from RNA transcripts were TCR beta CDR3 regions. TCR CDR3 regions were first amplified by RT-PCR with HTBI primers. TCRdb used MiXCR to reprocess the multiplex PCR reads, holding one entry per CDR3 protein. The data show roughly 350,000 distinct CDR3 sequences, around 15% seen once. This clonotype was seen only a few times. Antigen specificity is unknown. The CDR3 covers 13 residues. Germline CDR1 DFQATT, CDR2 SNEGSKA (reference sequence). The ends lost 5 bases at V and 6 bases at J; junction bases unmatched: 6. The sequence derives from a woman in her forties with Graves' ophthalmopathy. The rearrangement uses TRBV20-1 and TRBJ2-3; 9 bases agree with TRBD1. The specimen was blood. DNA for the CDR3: TGCAGTGCTCGGGGACAGGGAATTGATACGCAGTATTTT. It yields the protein CSARGQGIDTQYF.